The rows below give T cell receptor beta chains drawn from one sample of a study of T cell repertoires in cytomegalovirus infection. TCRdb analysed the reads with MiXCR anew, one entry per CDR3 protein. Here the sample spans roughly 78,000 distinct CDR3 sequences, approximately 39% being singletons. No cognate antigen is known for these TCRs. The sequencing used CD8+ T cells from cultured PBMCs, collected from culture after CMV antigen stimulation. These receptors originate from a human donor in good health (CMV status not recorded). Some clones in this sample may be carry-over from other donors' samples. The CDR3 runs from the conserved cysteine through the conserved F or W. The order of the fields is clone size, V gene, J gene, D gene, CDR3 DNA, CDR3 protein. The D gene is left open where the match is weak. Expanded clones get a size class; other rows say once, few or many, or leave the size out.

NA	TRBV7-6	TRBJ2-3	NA	TGTGCCAGCAGTAACGGGGGGCCATCAACCGATACGCAGTATTTT	CASSNGGPSTDTQYF
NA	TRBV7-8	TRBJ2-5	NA	TGTGCCAGCAGCTTAAGCGACGGCTTATGGATCGAGACCCAGTACTTC	CASSLSDGLWIETQYF
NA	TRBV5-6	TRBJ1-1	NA	TGTGCCAGCAGCTCTACGGTGAACACTGAAGCTTTCTTT	CASSSTVNTEAFF
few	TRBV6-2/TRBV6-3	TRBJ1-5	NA	TGTGCCAGCAGATACCGCGACAGTCTGCCCCAGCATTTT	CASRYRDSLPQHF
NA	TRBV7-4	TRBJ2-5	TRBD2	TGTGCCAGCAGCGACGAGGGAGGGGCGACCTTTAAAGAGACCCAGTACTTC	CASSDEGGATFKETQYF
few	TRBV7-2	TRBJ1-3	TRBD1	TGTGCCAGCAGACCGACAGGGTCCGGAAACACCATATATTTT	CASRPTGSGNTIYF
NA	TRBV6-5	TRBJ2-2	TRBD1	TGTGCCAGCAGTTACTCGACAGGGGGGACCGGGGAGCTGTTTTTT	CASSYSTGGTGELFF
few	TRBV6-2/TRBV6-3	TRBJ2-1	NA	TGTGCCAGCAGTTCTCCCACCCCCCCAGCGAGAATTTACAATGAGCAGTTCTTC	CASSSPTPPARIYNEQFF
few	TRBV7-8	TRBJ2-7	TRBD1	TGTGCCAGCACCCAAGACAGGGACTACGAGCAGTACTTC	CASTQDRDYEQYF
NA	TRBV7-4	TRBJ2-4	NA	TGTGCCAGCAGCGTATCGGCTCGGGGCAAAAACATTCAGTACTTC	CASSVSARGKNIQYF
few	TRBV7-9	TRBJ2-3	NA	TGTGCCAGCAGCTCAGAAGGGACTCAGGACGCGTATACGCAGTATTTT	CASSSEGTQDAYTQYF
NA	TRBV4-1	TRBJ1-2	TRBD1	TGCGCCAGCAGCCCCTCTGGACAGGACTTATATGGCTACACCTTC	CASSPSGQDLYGYTF
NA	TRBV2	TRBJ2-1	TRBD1	TGTGCCAGCAGTGACTGGACAGGGCTTTACAATGAGCAGTTCTTC	CASSDWTGLYNEQFF
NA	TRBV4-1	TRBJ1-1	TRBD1	TGCGCCAGCAGCCAACCAAGGACAGGGGTGAACACTGAAGCTTTCTTT	CASSQPRTGVNTEAFF
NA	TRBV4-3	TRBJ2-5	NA	TGCGCCAGCAGCCAAGATGACAGGACCCAAGAGACCCAGTACTTC	CASSQDDRTQETQYF
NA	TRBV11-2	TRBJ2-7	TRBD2	TGTGCCAGCAGCTTAGATCTAGGTAGCGGGGGCCATTACGAGCAGTACTTC	CASSLDLGSGGHYEQYF